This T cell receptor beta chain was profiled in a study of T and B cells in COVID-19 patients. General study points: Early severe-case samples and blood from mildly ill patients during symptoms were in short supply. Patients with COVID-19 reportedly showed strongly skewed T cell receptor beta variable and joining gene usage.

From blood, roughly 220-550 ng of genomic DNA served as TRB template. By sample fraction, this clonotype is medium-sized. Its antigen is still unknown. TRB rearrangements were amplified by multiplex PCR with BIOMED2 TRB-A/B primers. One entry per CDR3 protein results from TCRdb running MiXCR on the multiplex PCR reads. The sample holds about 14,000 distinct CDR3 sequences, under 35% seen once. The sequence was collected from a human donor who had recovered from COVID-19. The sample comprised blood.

The CDR3 region is CASSLGGQGSSYEQYF. CDR3 bases: TGTGCCAGCAGTTTAGGGGGACAGGGTAGCTCCTACGAGCAGTACTTC. The chain recombines TRBV27 with TRBJ2-7; 9 nucleotides agree with TRBD1. V lost 2 bases and J lost 0; bases outside the gene matches: 5. Germline CDR1 reads MNHEY; CDR2 reads SMNVEV (reference sequence). The CDR3 spans 16 residues.